The rows below give T cell receptor beta chains drawn from one sample of a study of regulatory T cells in long-lasting Graves disease. TCRdb reprocessed the multiplex PCR reads with MiXCR, giving one entry per CDR3 protein. Among approximately 400,000 distinct CDR3 sequences, more than 13% were seen once, and the ten largest hold 16%. These records were also assigned to another study, of T cells in Graves' hyperthyroidism and ophthalmopathy.

The material sequenced was peripheral blood mononuclear cells (PBMCs), taken at new diagnosis, from a patient treated with antithyroid drugs. All receptors derive from a woman under 40 with Graves disease. CDR3s include the opening cysteine and the closing phenylalanine or tryptophan. Fields, in order: D gene, J gene, V gene, clone size, CDR3 length, CDR3 DNA, CDR3 protein. A D gene is named only where the DNA matches it firmly. Size is stated for part of the rows, as once, few or many counts, or as a class when the clone is expanded.

d_call: -
j_call: TRBJ1-5
v_call: TRBV3-1
clone_size: few
cdr3_length: 14
cdr3_nt: TGTGCCAGCAGCCAAGACTCAGGGAGGGAGCCCCAGCATTTT
cdr3_aa: CASSQDSGREPQHF

d_call: -
j_call: TRBJ1-1
v_call: TRBV20-1
clone_size: many
cdr3_length: 12
cdr3_nt: TGCAGTGCAAGCAAGATGAACACTGAAGCTTTCTTT
cdr3_aa: CSASKMNTEAFF

d_call: TRBD1
j_call: TRBJ2-1
v_call: TRBV20-1
clone_size: -
cdr3_length: 14
cdr3_nt: TGCAGTGCTTTACCCGGGACAGGGGTCGATGAGCAGTTCTTC
cdr3_aa: CSALPGTGVDEQFF

d_call: -
j_call: TRBJ1-2
v_call: TRBV6-1
clone_size: many
cdr3_length: 13
cdr3_nt: TGTGCCAGCAGCCCCAAGGCGGGGTACGGCTACACCTTC
cdr3_aa: CASSPKAGYGYTF

d_call: -
j_call: TRBJ2-7
v_call: TRBV30
clone_size: -
cdr3_length: 12
cdr3_nt: TGTGCCTGGAGTGAGAGGGTCTACGAGCAGTACTTC
cdr3_aa: CAWSERVYEQYF

d_call: -
j_call: TRBJ1-5
v_call: TRBV12-3/TRBV12-4
clone_size: -
cdr3_length: 17
cdr3_nt: TGTGCCAGCAGTTTGGTACAGGGAGGTCTGGGCAATCAGCCCCAGCATTTT
cdr3_aa: CASSLVQGGLGNQPQHF

d_call: TRBD1
j_call: TRBJ1-1
v_call: TRBV9
clone_size: -
cdr3_length: 15
cdr3_nt: TGTGCCAGCAGCGTAGCTTCTACAGGGGCGGCTGAAGCTTTCTTT
cdr3_aa: CASSVASTGAAEAFF

d_call: TRBD2
j_call: TRBJ2-7
v_call: TRBV10-3
clone_size: many
cdr3_length: 14
cdr3_nt: TGTGCCATCAAACCGGGACTAGAAGGCTACGAGCAGTACTTC
cdr3_aa: CAIKPGLEGYEQYF

d_call: TRBD2
j_call: TRBJ2-7
v_call: TRBV7-9
clone_size: -
cdr3_length: 16
cdr3_nt: TGTGCCAGCAGCTTAGTGTCTAGCGGGAGGGCGGAGGAGCAGTACTTC
cdr3_aa: CASSLVSSGRAEEQYF

d_call: TRBD2
j_call: TRBJ2-4
v_call: TRBV19
clone_size: -
cdr3_length: 17
cdr3_nt: TGTGCCAGTAGTATAGATCCCAGCGGGAGCGCCAAAAACATTCAGTACTTC
cdr3_aa: CASSIDPSGSAKNIQYF

d_call: -
j_call: TRBJ1-1
v_call: TRBV24-1
clone_size: many
cdr3_length: 12
cdr3_nt: TGTGCCACCAGTGAGGGAGACACTGAAGCTTTCTTT
cdr3_aa: CATSEGDTEAFF

d_call: -
j_call: TRBJ2-1
v_call: TRBV7-9
clone_size: -
cdr3_length: 12
cdr3_nt: TGTGCCAGCAGCCCCAAGGGTAATGAGCAGTTCTTC
cdr3_aa: CASSPKGNEQFF

d_call: -
j_call: TRBJ1-1
v_call: TRBV19
clone_size: few
cdr3_length: 15
cdr3_nt: TGTGCCAGTAGTATAGGAGCGGTGACAGGTCACCGAGCTTTCTTT
cdr3_aa: CASSIGAVTGHRAFF

d_call: TRBD1
j_call: TRBJ2-2
v_call: TRBV19
clone_size: few
cdr3_length: 17
cdr3_nt: TGTGCCAGTAGTATGGGCTACCTCACAGGGGGCCCCGGGGAGCTGTTTTTT
cdr3_aa: CASSMGYLTGGPGELFF

d_call: -
j_call: TRBJ2-5
v_call: TRBV27
clone_size: many
cdr3_length: 14
cdr3_nt: TGTGCCAGCAGTTATACCAGCGTTAAAGAGACCCAGTACTTC
cdr3_aa: CASSYTSVKETQYF

d_call: -
j_call: TRBJ2-3
v_call: TRBV19
clone_size: -
cdr3_length: 15
cdr3_nt: TGTGCCAGTAGTATCGTCCTATCCGGCACAGATACGCAGTATTTT
cdr3_aa: CASSIVLSGTDTQYF

d_call: TRBD1
j_call: TRBJ2-7
v_call: TRBV29-1
clone_size: -
cdr3_length: 13
cdr3_nt: TGCAGCGGCACTCCGGGACAGGGGTACGAGCAGTACTTC
cdr3_aa: CSGTPGQGYEQYF

d_call: -
j_call: TRBJ2-1
v_call: TRBV7-2
clone_size: many
cdr3_length: 14
cdr3_nt: TGTGCCAGCAGCTTAGTTGGCCTAGCCCAGGAGCAGTTCTTC
cdr3_aa: CASSLVGLAQEQFF

d_call: TRBD2
j_call: TRBJ2-7
v_call: TRBV3-1
clone_size: -
cdr3_length: 15
cdr3_nt: TGTGCCAGCAGCCGGACTAGCGGGAGTACTTACGAGCAGTACTTC
cdr3_aa: CASSRTSGSTYEQYF

d_call: -
j_call: TRBJ1-4
v_call: TRBV24-1
clone_size: many
cdr3_length: 15
cdr3_nt: TGTGCCACCAGTGACCCTAAGACAGAGAATGAAAAACTGTTTTTT
cdr3_aa: CATSDPKTENEKLFF

d_call: -
j_call: TRBJ1-2
v_call: TRBV7-2
clone_size: -
cdr3_length: 16
cdr3_nt: TGTGCCAGCAGCTTAGACCGACGGGCGGATAACTATGGCTACACCTTC
cdr3_aa: CASSLDRRADNYGYTF

d_call: -
j_call: TRBJ2-1
v_call: TRBV24-1
clone_size: -
cdr3_length: 16
cdr3_nt: TGTGCCACCAGTGACAGCCCCGGACAGACGCGCCGAGAGCAGTTCTTC
cdr3_aa: CATSDSPGQTRREQFF

d_call: TRBD1
j_call: TRBJ2-2
v_call: TRBV7-8
clone_size: many
cdr3_length: 15
cdr3_nt: TGTGCCAGCAGCCTAGGACAGGGGGCAGTCGGGGAGCTGTTTTTT
cdr3_aa: CASSLGQGAVGELFF

d_call: -
j_call: TRBJ2-7
v_call: TRBV19
clone_size: few
cdr3_length: 13
cdr3_nt: TGTGCCAGTAGATCCAGCCTAACCTACGAGCAGTACTTC
cdr3_aa: CASRSSLTYEQYF

d_call: -
j_call: TRBJ1-5
v_call: TRBV28
clone_size: many
cdr3_length: 16
cdr3_nt: TGTGCCAGCAGTTTGTCTGTGACAGTCATTAATCAGCCCCAGCATTTT
cdr3_aa: CASSLSVTVINQPQHF

d_call: TRBD1
j_call: TRBJ1-5
v_call: TRBV12-3/TRBV12-4
clone_size: many
cdr3_length: 14
cdr3_nt: TGTGCCAGCAGTACCGACAGGGAACGACAGCCCCAGCATTTT
cdr3_aa: CASSTDRERQPQHF